This TCR beta chain appears in the sequencing data of a study of blood T cell repertoires in COVID-19. Overall study: Material from acute and convalescent COVID-19 was sourced from the United States, Italy and Spain. PBMCs, B-cell-depleted T cells, or T cells were the source of the cDNA or gDNA that made up the material.

Seattle researchers signed up patients amid active infection and tracked them longitudinally. Authors' data handling: Amplification with reference gene primers provided the estimates of nucleated cell counts. Measured with immunoSEQ multiplex PCR; TCRdb has only the in-frame clones, and not every one. The V and J calls and clone size are taken from that table; D and trimming were inferred from the DNA. The table lists just over 60,000 clones, 60% to 85% of them singletons, with approximately 20% in the top ten. Between the trimmed V and J ends, which lost 0 bases and 6 bases, there was a span of 17 bases. The CDR3 runs to 15 residues. Per germline, CDR1 SQVTM and CDR2 ANQGSEA. This clone was counted a single time.

This clonotype was sampled from a young man with COVID-19, enrolled during active disease. The genes are TRBV29-1 and TRBJ1-1; D not resolved. Sequencing used peripheral blood. The CDR3 DNA sequence: TGCAGCGTTGAAGATCGAGGACGGGGAGTAGCTGAAGCTTTCTTT. Protein: CSVEDRGRGVAEAFF. Looking up the rest from reference TRBV29-1 and TRBJ1-1 gives the full variable domain: SAVISQKPSRDICQRGTSLTIQCQVDSQVTMMFWYRQQPGQSLTLIATANQGSEATYESGFVIDKFPISRPNLTFSTLTVSNMSPEDSSIYLCSVEDRGRGVAEAFFGQGTRLTVV.